Listed below are T cell receptor beta chains from one sample, sequenced in a study of control samples from healthy donors and cancer patients. Sequenced by immunoSEQ multiplex PCR; TCRdb stores in-frame clones only, minus some. The sample comprises tens of thousands of clones, 70% to 90% of which are singletons, and more than 3.5% rests with the top ten. Sequenced material: blood. These receptors were collected from a man aged 45-65 years in good health. Each CDR3 is given with its conserved first and last residue. The D gene is left open where the match is weak. The size entry is marked missing in some rows and otherwise reads once, few, many or a size class.

V: TRBV6-5; size: NA; J: TRBJ2-1; D: NA; CDR3: CASSYGNYIDEQFF; DNA: TGTGCCAGCAGTTACGGCAACTATATCGATGAGCAGTTCTTC
V: TRBV11-3; size: NA; J: TRBJ2-1; D: TRBD2; CDR3: CASSLGEGGLGAYNEQFF; DNA: TGTGCCAGCAGCTTAGGGGAGGGGGGACTAGGGGCCTACAATGAGCAGTTCTTC
V: TRBV28; size: once; J: TRBJ2-5; D: TRBD2; CDR3: CASSYGGEETQYF; DNA: TGTGCCAGCAGTTACGGGGGGGAAGAGACCCAGTACTTC
V: TRBV28; size: once; J: TRBJ1-4; D: NA; CDR3: CASSPGTFSNEKLFF; DNA: TGTGCCAGCAGCCCAGGGACTTTCTCGAATGAAAAACTGTTTTTT
V: TRBV28; size: NA; J: TRBJ2-3; D: TRBD2; CDR3: CASSLTGRVGDTQYF; DNA: TGTGCCAGCAGTTTAACCGGGAGGGTGGGAGATACGCAGTATTTT
V: TRBV19; size: NA; J: TRBJ2-5; D: NA; CDR3: CASSLRTGETQYF; DNA: TGTGCCAGTAGTTTACGCACGGGAGAGACCCAGTACTTC
V: TRBV7-2; size: few; J: TRBJ2-2; D: NA; CDR3: CASSPRGGHGELFF; DNA: TGTGCCAGCAGCCCTAGAGGGGGACACGGGGAGCTGTTTTTT
V: TRBV27; size: NA; J: TRBJ2-3; D: TRBD2; CDR3: CASSLGTSGRAPSTDTQYF; DNA: TGTGCCAGCAGTTTAGGGACTAGCGGGAGAGCTCCTAGCACAGATACGCAGTATTTT
V: TRBV7-9; size: NA; J: TRBJ1-6; D: NA; CDR3: CASSQGDSVTSYNSPLHF; DNA: TGTGCCAGCAGTCAAGGAGACAGTGTCACCTCCTATAATTCACCCCTCCACTTT
V: TRBV6-2/TRBV6-3; size: NA; J: TRBJ2-3; D: NA; CDR3: CASSTSGRTRADTQYF; DNA: TGTGCCAGCAGTACCTCAGGGCGCACCCGCGCAGATACGCAGTATTTT
V: TRBV11-3; size: NA; J: TRBJ2-2; D: TRBD1; CDR3: CASSLATGGNTGELFF; DNA: TGTGCCAGCAGCCTAGCCACAGGGGGCAACACCGGGGAGCTGTTTTTT
V: TRBV28; size: NA; J: TRBJ1-2; D: TRBD1; CDR3: CASSPTQTGVGYTF; DNA: TGTGCCAGCAGTCCCACTCAGACAGGGGTCGGCTACACCTTC
V: TRBV7-9; size: NA; J: TRBJ2-2; D: NA; CDR3: CASSLAEGSGELFF; DNA: TGTGCCAGCAGCTTAGCGGAGGGTTCCGGGGAGCTGTTTTTT
V: TRBV25-1; size: once; J: TRBJ1-6; D: TRBD1; CDR3: CASSVGQVASPLHF; DNA: TGTGCCAGCAGTGTGGGACAGGTGGCTTCACCCCTCCACTTT
V: TRBV5-1; size: NA; J: TRBJ2-5; D: TRBD1; CDR3: CASSIGQGFETQYF; DNA: TGCGCCAGCAGCATAGGACAGGGCTTCGAGACCCAGTACTTC
V: TRBV3-1/TRBV3-2; size: NA; J: TRBJ2-2; D: NA; CDR3: CASSQENGGLLRAGELFF; DNA: TGTGCCAGCAGCCAAGAAAACGGAGGACTGTTACGGGCCGGGGAGCTGTTTTTT
V: TRBV3-1/TRBV3-2; size: NA; J: TRBJ2-5; D: NA; CDR3: CASSQDQGGQETQYF; DNA: TGTGCCAGCAGCCAAGATCAGGGAGGCCAAGAGACCCAGTACTTC
V: TRBV24-1; size: NA; J: TRBJ2-1; D: NA; CDR3: CATSAMTSINEQFF; DNA: TGTGCCACCAGTGCCATGACTAGTATAAATGAGCAGTTCTTC
V: TRBV5-1; size: NA; J: TRBJ2-1; D: NA; CDR3: CASSLGPHNEQFF; DNA: TGCGCCAGCAGCTTGGGCCCGCACAATGAGCAGTTCTTC
V: TRBV3-1/TRBV3-2; size: NA; J: TRBJ2-2; D: TRBD2; CDR3: CASSQTAGGSGELFF; DNA: TGTGCCAGCAGCCAGACAGCGGGAGGGTCCGGGGAGCTGTTTTTT
V: TRBV18; size: once; J: TRBJ1-1; D: NA; CDR3: CASSPGQNTEAFF; DNA: TGTGCCAGCTCACCAGGACAGAACACTGAAGCTTTCTTT
V: TRBV12-3/TRBV12-4; size: once; J: TRBJ1-1; D: NA; CDR3: CASSFGEAFF; DNA: TGTGCCAGCAGTTTCGGTGAAGCTTTCTTT
V: TRBV11-3; size: once; J: TRBJ1-1; D: TRBD1; CDR3: CASSPPGQVEAFF; DNA: TGTGCCAGCAGCCCACCCGGACAGGTTGAAGCTTTCTTT
V: TRBV5-1; size: NA; J: TRBJ1-2; D: NA; CDR3: CASSQDGYGYTF; DNA: TGCGCCAGCAGCCAGGACGGCTATGGCTACACCTTC
V: TRBV7-8; size: NA; J: TRBJ1-4; D: NA; CDR3: CASSLGFGTTNEKLFF; DNA: TGTGCCAGCAGCTTAGGGTTCGGGACAACTAATGAAAAACTGTTTTTT
V: TRBV29-1; size: NA; J: TRBJ2-3; D: NA; CDR3: CSVEESTDTQYF; DNA: TGCAGCGTTGAAGAGAGCACAGATACGCAGTATTTT
V: TRBV7-9; size: NA; J: TRBJ1-1; D: NA; CDR3: CASIPEGGRNTEAFF; DNA: TGTGCCAGCATCCCCGAGGGAGGAAGGAACACTGAAGCTTTCTTT
V: TRBV7-8; size: NA; J: TRBJ2-2; D: TRBD2; CDR3: CASSLQPGTSGTTGELFF; DNA: TGTGCCAGCAGCTTACAACCTGGGACTAGCGGGACTACCGGGGAGCTGTTTTTT
V: TRBV24-1; size: once; J: TRBJ2-3; D: NA; CDR3: CATSDYAADTQYF; DNA: TGTGCCACCAGTGATTATGCGGCAGATACGCAGTATTTT
V: TRBV23-1; size: NA; J: TRBJ2-1; D: NA; CDR3: CATRASLYNEQFF; DNA: TGCGCCACCCGGGCCTCCCTCTACAATGAGCAGTTCTTC
V: TRBV7-9; size: NA; J: TRBJ1-2; D: NA; CDR3: CASSLGSAGSFNGYTF; DNA: TGTGCCAGCAGCTTAGGATCGGCAGGGTCGTTTAATGGCTACACCTTC
V: TRBV11-2; size: NA; J: TRBJ2-3; D: NA; CDR3: CASSLGRGRKSTDTQYF; DNA: TGTGCCAGCAGCTTAGGCAGGGGTCGGAAGAGCACAGATACGCAGTATTTT
V: TRBV7-8; size: NA; J: TRBJ2-1; D: NA; CDR3: CASSLVRNEQFF; DNA: TGTGCCAGCAGCTTAGTGAGAAATGAGCAGTTCTTC
V: TRBV28; size: NA; J: TRBJ1-5; D: NA; CDR3: CASSFPRVRDQPQHF; DNA: TGTGCCAGCAGTTTCCCCAGGGTAAGGGATCAGCCCCAGCATTTT
V: TRBV6-6; size: once; J: TRBJ1-1; D: NA; CDR3: CASSSGLIMNTEAFF; DNA: TGTGCCAGCAGTTCGGGACTTATTATGAACACTGAAGCTTTCTTT